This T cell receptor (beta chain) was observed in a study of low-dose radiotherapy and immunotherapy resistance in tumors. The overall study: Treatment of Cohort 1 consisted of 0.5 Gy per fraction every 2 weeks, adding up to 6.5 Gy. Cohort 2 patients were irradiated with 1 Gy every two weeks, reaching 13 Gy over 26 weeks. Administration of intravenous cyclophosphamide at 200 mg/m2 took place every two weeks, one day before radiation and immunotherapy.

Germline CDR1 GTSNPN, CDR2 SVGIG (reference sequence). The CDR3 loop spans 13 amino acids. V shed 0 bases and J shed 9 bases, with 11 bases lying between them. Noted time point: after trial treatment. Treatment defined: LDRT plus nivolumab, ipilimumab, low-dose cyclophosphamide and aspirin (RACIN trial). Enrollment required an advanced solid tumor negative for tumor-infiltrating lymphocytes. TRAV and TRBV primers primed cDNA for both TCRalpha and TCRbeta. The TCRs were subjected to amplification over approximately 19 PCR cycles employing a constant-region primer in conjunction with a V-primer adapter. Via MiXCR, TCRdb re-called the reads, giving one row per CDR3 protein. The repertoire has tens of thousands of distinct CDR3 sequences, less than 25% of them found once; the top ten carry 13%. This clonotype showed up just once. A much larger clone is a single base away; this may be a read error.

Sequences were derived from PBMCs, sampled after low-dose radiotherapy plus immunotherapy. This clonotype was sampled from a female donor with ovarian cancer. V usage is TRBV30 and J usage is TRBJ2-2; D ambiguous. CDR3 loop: CAWSVVPAWELFF. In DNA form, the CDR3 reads TGTGCCTGGAGTGTTGTTCCGGCCTGGGAGCTGTTTTTT.